This TCR beta chain derives from a study of type 1 regulatory T cells. Overall study context: T-allo10 is a Tr1-enriched, alloantigen-specific CD4 T cell product made in vitro.

One entry per CDR3 protein results from TCRdb running MiXCR on the reads. The sample includes about 100,000 distinct CDR3 sequences, around a third of them seen just once. CDR1 and CDR2 (germline): DFQATT, SNEGSKA (reference sequence). The CDR3 is 14 residues long. With 7 bases removed from V and 0 bases from J, the gap between germline ends came to 15 bases. The sequence derives from a human donor in good health. Material: CD4+ T cells, either the whole sample or a sorted fraction (not recorded which). This rearrangement joins TRBV20-1 to TRBJ1-2; D is perhaps TRBD1 (6 bases). CDR3 residues: CSDQGMRSNYGYTF. CDR3 nucleotides: TGCAGTGATCAGGGGATGCGGTCTAACTATGGCTACACCTTC.